The 22 T cell receptor beta chains reported below all come from one sample, sequenced in a study of T cell repertoires in cytomegalovirus infection. MiXCR, applied by TCRdb to the reads, yields one record per CDR3 protein. The sample lists around 89,000 distinct CDR3 sequences; 25% to 30% were seen once. Antigen specificity for these receptors is unknown. Sequences were derived from CD8+ T cells from cultured PBMCs, sampled from culture after CMV antigen stimulation. All receptors come from a human donor in good health (CMV status not recorded). Some clones in this sample may be carry-over from other donors' samples.

This clonotype has a count of ten or more. The chain recombines TRBV7-8 with TRBJ2-3; 11 bases agree with TRBD2. CDR1 is SGHVS, CDR2 FQNEAQ, per germline. This CDR3 comprises 16 residues. The V segment lost 5 bases and the J segment 4 bases; nucleotides outside the gene matches: 8. The CDR3 nucleotides read TGTGCCAGCAGCGCCGGCACTAGCGGGGGATCAGATACGCAGTATTTT. Residues: CASSAGTSGGSDTQYF.

The rearrangement uses TRBV6-1 and TRBJ1-5; D is unclear. This CDR3 comprises 14 residues. Trimming pared 1 base from V and 1 base from J, leaving 5 bases between. Germline V gives CDR1 MNHNS, CDR2 SASEGT. This chain's CDR3 is CASSEGDSNQPQHF. The DNA for the CDR3 is TGTGCCAGCAGTGAAGGCGACAGCAATCAGCCCCAGCATTTT.

J is TRBJ2-7 and V is TRBV20-1; 11 bases match TRBD2. Trimming took 1 base from V and 1 from J; bases not matched to a gene: 12. Germline values: CDR1 DFQATT, CDR2 SNEGSKA (reference sequence). This CDR3 is 18 amino acids long. As DNA, the CDR3 is TGCAGTGCTAGAGGGTTGGCTAGCGGGGGGTATAGTTCCTACGAGCAGTACTTC. Its protein is CSARGLASGGYSSYEQYF.

The CDR3 here is CASSPTGTFAGELFF. CDR3 bases: TGTGCCAGCAGCCCGACAGGGACCTTCGCCGGGGAGCTGTTTTTT. This chain connects TRBV7-6 to TRBJ2-2; 7 bases are shared with TRBD1. The CDR3 sequence is 15 residues long. CDR1 and CDR2 (germline): SGHVS, FNYEAQ. Unmatched junction bases numbered 9, after V lost 5 bases and J lost 6 bases.

V gene TRBV19 combines with J gene TRBJ1-1; a weak D match, TRBD1 (5 bases). In germline, CDR1 is LNHDA, CDR2 SQIVND (reference sequence). The length of the CDR3 is 14 residues. Deletions cut 3 bases from V and 4 bases from J, with 12 bases between. CDR3 coding DNA: TGTGCCAGTAGTATTTTAGAAGGGGTCACTGAAGCTTTCTTT. The encoded protein is CASSILEGVTEAFF.

The chain is built from TRBV7-9 and TRBJ2-3, with D perhaps TRBD1 or TRBD2 (6 bases each). CDR1 is SEHNR and CDR2 is FQNEAQ in the germline V gene (reference sequence). Trimming shortened V by 6 bases and J by 4 bases, and 23 bases separated the two germline ends. The length of the CDR3 is 17 residues. The CDR3 here is CASSGEGGRRVADTQYF. DNA of the CDR3: TGTGCCAGCAGTGGGGAAGGGGGGCGTAGAGTCGCAGATACGCAGTATTTT.

This clonotype came up once. The CDR3 protein is CASSTGVNTEAFF. The CDR3 nucleotides are TGTGCCAGCAGTACAGGGGTGAACACTGAAGCTTTCTTT. The chain uses TRBV7-3 and TRBJ1-1; 7 nucleotides line up with TRBD1. Germline V lookup: CDR1 SGHTA, CDR2 FQGTGA. Trimming took 6 bases from V and 0 from J; bases not matched to a gene: 1. The CDR3 covers 13 residues.

V is TRBV12-3 or TRBV12-4 and J is TRBJ2-5; the match to TRBD2 covers 10 bases. This CDR3 is 16 amino acids long. V lost 1 base, J lost 5 bases, and 7 bases stayed unmatched. DNA for the CDR3: TGTGCCAGCAGTTTAGGGGTAGCGGGGGGCCAGGAGACCCAGTACTTC. Translated: CASSLGVAGGQETQYF.

Comments on this clonotype: A read error may explain this, as a much larger clone is one base away. The chain carries TRBV4-1 and TRBJ2-1; D unresolved. Per germline, CDR1 MGHRA and CDR2 YSYEKL. This CDR3 has 13 residues. CDR3 region: CANSQGVDNEQFF. The CDR3 bases are TGCGCCAACAGCCAAGGAGTAGACAATGAGCAGTTCTTC.

The chain links TRBV6-1 to TRBJ1-3; D gene uncertain. Trimming shortened V by 5 bases and J by 2 bases, and 13 bases separated the two germline ends. This CDR3 has 15 residues. Germline CDR1 is MNHNS and CDR2 is SASEGT. The CDR3 bases are TGTGCCAGCAGTTACGGGGAGCTTGCTGGAAACACCATATATTTT. Amino acid sequence: CASSYGELAGNTIYF.

This clonotype was observed a few times. The rearrangement links TRBV28 to TRBJ1-4; TRBD1 agrees at 9 bases. The junction had 12 bases not matched to a gene; V was cut back by 2 bases and J by 5 bases. This CDR3 comprises 18 residues. Germline V CDR1 and CDR2: MDHEN, SYDVKM. The CDR3 sequence is CASSLIPLSGTGNEKLFF. The DNA of the CDR3 is TGTGCCAGCAGTTTAATCCCTCTCTCCGGGACAGGGAATGAAAAACTGTTTTTT.

This clonotype showed up many times. V gene TRBV7-9 combines with J gene TRBJ2-3; no reliable D call. With 2 bases removed from V and 5 bases from J, the gap between germline ends came to 8 bases. This CDR3 comprises 13 residues. CDR1 SEHNR and CDR2 FQNEAQ come from the germline V gene (reference sequence). This CDR3 is CASSLLAEDTQYF. The CDR3 coding sequence is TGTGCCAGCAGCTTATTGGCCGAAGATACGCAGTATTTT.

The J gene is TRBJ2-5, the V gene TRBV27; D perhaps matches TRBD1 (7 bases). Germline loops: CDR1 MNHEY, CDR2 SMNVEV (reference sequence). The CDR3 length is 14 residues. The ends were cut back, 3 bases at V and 4 bases at J, with 12 bases in the middle. The CDR3 region has the DNA TGTGCCAGCAGTTTGGAGGGGGCTCGAGAGACCCAGTACTTC. Translating gives CASSLEGARETQYF.

This clonotype occurred a few times. The chain uses TRBV6-6 and TRBJ1-3; possible D gene TRBD1, 6 bases. The CDR3 has 17 amino acids. V lost 4 bases to trimming and J lost 2 bases, with 18 bases between them. Per germline, CDR1 MNHNY and CDR2 SVGAGI (reference sequence). DNA of the CDR3: TGTGCCAGCAGTTTAATTCACCGCAGGGGCCCTGGAAACACCATATATTTT. Protein product: CASSLIHRRGPGNTIYF.

This clonotype was seen only a few times. The chain joins TRBV5-1 to TRBJ1-4, with D possibly matching TRBD1 (6 bases). Germline V lookup: CDR1 SGHRS, CDR2 YFSETQ. V was trimmed by 4 bases and J by 5 bases, leaving 15 bases between them. CDR3 size: 15 residues. Here the CDR3 reads CASSAAGGFNEKLFF. CDR3 DNA sequence: TGCGCCAGCAGCGCGGCCGGGGGCTTCAATGAAAAACTGTTTTTT. The full variable domain, with the rest looked up from reference TRBV5-1 and TRBJ1-4, is KAGVTQTPRYLIKTRGQQVTLSCSPISGHRSVSWYQQTPGQGLQFLFEYFSETQRNKGNFPGRFSGRQFSNSRSEMNVSTLELGDSALYLCASSAAGGFNEKLFFGSGTQLSVL.

The chain carries TRBV29-1 and TRBJ1-1, with TRBD1 as a possible D gene (6 bases). The CDR3 consists of 14 residues. CDR1 is SQVTM, CDR2 ANQGSEA, per germline. V lost 5 bases and J lost 0, with 13 bases in between. In nucleotides, the CDR3 is TGCAGCGTTTACAGGGAACTAATGAACACTGAAGCTTTCTTT. Residues: CSVYRELMNTEAFF.

Ten or more counts support this clonotype. The chain recombines TRBV7-2 with TRBJ1-2; weak D call: TRBD1 (6 bases). The germline V gene encodes CDR1 SGHTA and CDR2 FQGNSA. This CDR3 comprises 14 residues. V was pared by 2 bases and J by 3 bases, with 10 bases between. The CDR3: CASSLYRAYYGYTF. In DNA, the CDR3 is TGTGCCAGCAGCTTATACAGGGCCTACTATGGCTACACCTTC.

This clonotype was counted many times. The V call is TRBV4-2, the J call TRBJ1-2, with D possibly matching TRBD1 (6 bases). The germline gives CDR1 LGHNA, CDR2 YNFKEQ. The ends were cut back, 1 base at V and 4 bases at J, with 16 bases in the middle. The CDR3 length is 16 residues. CDR3 protein: CASSQAHKDRSYGYTF. The CDR3 DNA follows: TGTGCCAGCAGCCAAGCCCATAAGGACAGATCCTATGGCTACACCTTC.

This clonotype was seen a few times. V usage is TRBV4-1 and J usage is TRBJ2-1; 11 nucleotides match TRBD2. V lost 4 bases to trimming and J lost 5 bases; unmatched junction nucleotides: 10. CDR3 size: 17 residues. Germline CDR1 is MGHRA and CDR2 is YSYEKL. This CDR3 is CASSLRPPSGGNNEQFF. Written as DNA, the CDR3 is TGCGCCAGCAGCCTACGCCCCCCTAGCGGGGGGAACAATGAGCAGTTCTTC.

This clonotype was counted many times. V and J are TRBV5-6 and TRBJ1-6, with D possibly matching TRBD1 (6 bases). This CDR3 has 14 amino acids. The V end was cut by 0 bases, the J end by 9 bases, with 10 bases between. Germline loops: CDR1 SGHDT, CDR2 YYEEEE. The CDR3 DNA is TGTGCCAGCAGCTTGGGGACAGCGGGTTCACCCCTCCACTTT. Protein product: CASSLGTAGSPLHF.

This clonotype was recorded at least ten times. The chain recombines TRBV12-3 or TRBV12-4 with TRBJ2-1; the match to TRBD2 covers 14 bases. The CDR3 totals 17 residues. V shed 3 bases, J shed 8 bases, and the junction held 9 bases outside the gene matches. The DNA of the CDR3 is TGTGCCAGCAGTTTTTACGCGACTAGCGGGGGGGCCGATGAGCAGTTCTTC. The encoded protein is CASSFYATSGGADEQFF.

This clonotype was seen only a few times. The genes are TRBV4-2 and TRBJ1-1, with D perhaps matching TRBD1 (6 bases). The ends were cut back, 1 base at V and 3 bases at J, with 9 bases in the middle. The CDR3 is 14 residues long. CDR1 LGHNA and CDR2 YNFKEQ come from the germline V gene. As DNA, the CDR3 is TGTGCCAGCAGCCAAGGGGGGGCGGACACTGAAGCTTTCTTT. Translation gives CASSQGGADTEAFF.